These 22 T cell receptor beta chains were sequenced from one sample in a study of T-cell memory formation after mild COVID-19. TCRdb re-derived calls from the 5' RACE reads in MiXCR, one entry per CDR3 protein. Of roughly 620,000 distinct CDR3 sequences detected, about a sixth appear once; the ten largest clones hold approximately 12%. What was sequenced was PBMCs or a T cell subset sorted from them (not recorded which). The receptors stem from an adult woman who had mild COVID-19 (a few samples of this study predate the infection). Cell type and time point are not known.

Only a few counts were recorded for this clonotype. V and J are TRBV2 and TRBJ2-7; no reliable D call. V was shortened by 11 bases and J by 6 bases, with 20 bases between the two germline ends. Germline CDR1 reads SNHLY; CDR2 reads FYNNEI. This CDR3 spans 13 amino acids. The DNA of the CDR3 is TGTGCCTGCCTAGGGATGCCTCCGGGCGAGCAGTACTTC. Protein: CACLGMPPGEQYF. The full variable domain, with the rest looked up from reference TRBV2 and TRBJ2-7, is EPEVTQTPSHQVTQMGQEVILRCVPISNHLYFYWYRQILGQKVEFLVSFYNNEISEKSEIFDDQFSVERPDGSNFTLKIRSTKLEDSAMYFCACLGMPPGEQYFGPGTRLTVT.

This clonotype was detected many times. This sequence joins TRBV4-2 and TRBJ2-1, with 12 positions matching TRBD2. This CDR3 has 21 residues. Per the germline V gene, CDR1 is LGHNA and CDR2 is YNFKEQ. V was pared by 0 bases and J by 9 bases, with 21 bases of the junction left unmatched. CDR3 sequence reads: CASSQEGRLGLAGGENSEQFF. In DNA, the CDR3 is TGTGCCAGCAGCCAAGAAGGGAGGTTAGGGCTAGCGGGAGGGGAAAATAGTGAGCAGTTCTTC.

This clonotype has only a few counts. The chain links TRBV11-2 to TRBJ2-1; tentatively, D is TRBD2 (7 bases). This CDR3 has 13 residues. V was clipped by 11 bases and J by 7 bases, with 18 bases between them. CDR1 SGHAT and CDR2 FQNNGV come from the germline V gene. CDR3 sequence: CAEGGMGRNEQFF. The CDR3, as DNA: TGTGCCGAGGGGGGGATGGGGAGGAATGAGCAGTTCTTC.

At least ten counts were recorded for this clonotype. The CDR3 loop reads CASSPDRGNEKLFF. As DNA, the CDR3 is TGTGCCAGCTCACCTGACAGGGGGAATGAAAAACTGTTTTTT. This rearrangement joins TRBV18 to TRBJ1-4, with 9 bases that match TRBD1. The length of the CDR3 is 14 residues. Germline V lookup: CDR1 KGHSH, CDR2 LQKENI. J was trimmed by 5 bases and V by 3 bases; bases with no gene match: 1. The entire variable domain, with the rest obtained from reference TRBV18 and TRBJ1-4, is as follows: NAGVMQNPRHLVRRRGQEARLRCSPMKGHSHVYWYRQLPEEGLKFMVYLQKENIIDESGMPKERFSAEFPKEGPSILRIQQVVRGDSAAYFCASSPDRGNEKLFFGSGTQLSVL.

There are a few counts of this clonotype. The V and J genes are TRBV5-1 and TRBJ2-5, with TRBD1 matching 7 bases. The J segment lost 0 bases and the V segment lost 5 bases, leaving 10 bases of the junction unmatched. The CDR3 extends over 16 amino acids. Germline V gene lookup returns CDR1 SGHRS and CDR2 YFSETQ. The CDR3, as DNA: TGCGCCAGCAGTTGGGGGACAGATTTGAACCAAGAGACCCAGTACTTC. Its protein is CASSWGTDLNQETQYF. Together with reference TRBV5-1 and TRBJ2-5, the CDR3 gives the full variable domain: KAGVTQTPRYLIKTRGQQVTLSCSPISGHRSVSWYQQTPGQGLQFLFEYFSETQRNKGNFPGRFSGRQFSNSRSEMNVSTLELGDSALYLCASSWGTDLNQETQYFGPGTRLLVL.

In its sample, this clonotype was seen many times. The CDR3 loop is CASSLNGRAFTDTQYF. CDR3 nucleotide sequence: TGCGCCAGCAGCTTGAATGGCAGGGCCTTCACAGATACGCAGTATTTT. The V gene is TRBV5-1, the J gene TRBJ2-3, with D maybe TRBD1 (5 bases). Trimming cost V 1 base and J 2 bases, with 14 bases left between them. In germline, CDR1 is SGHRS, CDR2 YFSETQ. The CDR3 length is 16 residues.

DNA for the CDR3: TGTGCCCCCCAGGCCAGTTGGCCCTCTTTAGAGACCCAGTACTTC. Protein: CAPQASWPSLETQYF. V usage is TRBV24-1 and J usage is TRBJ2-5; no firm D call. The ends were cut back, 12 bases at V and 4 bases at J, with 23 bases in the middle. This CDR3 has 15 residues. CDR1 is KGHDR and CDR2 is SFDVKD in the germline V gene.

This clonotype occurred a few times. The chain has TRBV6-6 and TRBJ1-1; D possibly corresponds to TRBD1 (6 bases). The CDR3 spans 12 residues. Germline loops: CDR1 MNHNY, CDR2 SVGAGI (reference sequence). V dropped 8 bases and J dropped 4 bases, with 11 bases sitting between them. The CDR3 DNA sequence: TGTGCCAGCTCAGGGGTAACCACTGAAGCTTTCTTT. This sequence encodes CASSGVTTEAFF.

This sequence joins TRBV4-1 and TRBJ2-7; tentative D call: TRBD1 (5 bases). Deletions cut 2 bases from V and 0 bases from J, with 5 bases between. This CDR3 contains 13 residues. Germline lookup yields CDR1 MGHRA and CDR2 YSYEKL. The CDR3 region has the DNA TGCGCCAGCAGCCAAACAGGCTCCTACGAGCAGTACTTC. This translates into CASSQTGSYEQYF.

The rearrangement joins TRBV11-2 to TRBJ2-1; D may be TRBD1 (5 bases). Germline V CDR1 and CDR2: SGHAT, FQNNGV. Trimming shortened V by 5 bases and J by 7 bases, and 18 bases separated the two germline ends. The CDR3 has 15 residues. The chain's CDR3 is CASSLDNRAGNEQFF. For the CDR3, the DNA is TGTGCCAGCAGCCTCGATAACCGGGCAGGGAATGAGCAGTTCTTC.

In its sample, this clonotype was seen a few times. The chain couples TRBV6-1 to TRBJ2-2, with D unresolved. The V end lost 2 bases, the J end lost 4 bases, and 5 bases lay between the germline ends. The CDR3 length is 13 residues. From germline, CDR1 is MNHNS and CDR2 SASEGT. CDR3 coding DNA: TGTGCCAGCAGTGAATCCGGCACCGGGGAGCTGTTTTTT. Residues: CASSESGTGELFF.

The gene calls are TRBV29-1 and TRBJ2-1, with D tentatively TRBD2 (5 bases). In germline, CDR1 is SQVTM, CDR2 ANQGSEA. V dropped 6 bases and J dropped 7 bases, with 19 bases sitting between them. The CDR3 runs 14 residues. The CDR3: CSVTRRPPGNEQFF. The CDR3, as DNA: TGCAGCGTCACTAGGAGACCCCCAGGAAATGAGCAGTTCTTC.

This clonotype was detected only a few times. The chain uses TRBV4-3 and TRBJ1-2, with D tentatively TRBD1 (6 bases). The V end lost 1 base, the J end lost 3 bases, and 15 bases lay between the germline ends. Germline lookup yields CDR1 LGHNA and CDR2 YSLEER. The CDR3 covers 16 residues. CDR3 loop: CASSQVWQGFDYGYTF. CDR3 bases: TGCGCCAGCAGCCAAGTTTGGCAGGGGTTCGACTATGGCTACACCTTC.

This clonotype has a handful of counts. The V call is TRBV20-1, the J call TRBJ2-2, with D perhaps TRBD1 (6 bases). Trimming pared 6 bases from V and 5 bases from J, leaving 19 bases between. The germline gives CDR1 DFQATT, CDR2 SNEGSKA (reference sequence). CDR3 length: 15 amino acids. In nucleotides, the CDR3 is TGCAGTGCGCCCTCAGGGGTTCTTAGAACCGGGGAGCTGTTTTTT. It codes for CSAPSGVLRTGELFF.

This rearrangement joins TRBV6-5 to TRBJ2-7; TRBD2 might be the D (6 bases). With 5 bases removed from V and 5 bases from J, the gap between germline ends came to 22 bases. Germline V CDR1 and CDR2: MNHEY, SVGAGI. The CDR3 is made up of 16 amino acids. DNA for the CDR3: TGTGCCAGCAGTCAGCCTCGGGTGGGGGGTAGCGACGAGCAGTACTTC. Encoded protein: CASSQPRVGGSDEQYF.

This clonotype was seen repeatedly, ten times or more. The chain couples TRBV9 to TRBJ2-1, with 9 bases that match TRBD2. The CDR3 length is 15 residues. Germline lookup yields CDR1 SGDLS and CDR2 YYNGEE. V trimming: 0 bases; J trimming: 6 bases; junction bases outside the gene matches: 4. The chain's CDR3 is CASSVELAGINEQFF. The CDR3 DNA reads TGTGCCAGCAGCGTAGAGCTAGCGGGAATCAATGAGCAGTTCTTC. Using reference TRBV9 and TRBJ2-1 for the parts outside the CDR3, the full variable domain is DSGVTQTPKHLITATGQRVTLRCSPRSGDLSVYWYQQSLDQGLQFLIQYYNGEERAKGNILERFSAQQFPDLHSELNLSSLELGDSALYFCASSVELAGINEQFFGPGTRLTVL.

J is TRBJ2-7 and V is TRBV11-3; D ambiguous. The CDR3 is 15 amino acids. V shed 0 bases and J shed 0 bases, with 9 bases lying between them. The germline V gene has CDR1 SGHNT and CDR2 YENEEA. The CDR3 nucleotides are TGTGCCAGCAGCTTAGAGTTTGGGTCCTCCTACGAGCAGTACTTC. Translated: CASSLEFGSSYEQYF.

This chain's CDR3 is CASSSGFEAQGNYGYTF. In nucleotides, the CDR3 is TGTGCCAGCAGCTCCGGGTTCGAAGCACAGGGTAACTATGGCTACACCTTC. This rearrangement joins TRBV7-9 to TRBJ1-2; D possibly corresponds to TRBD1 (6 bases). Germline CDR1 and CDR2: SEHNR and FQNEAQ (reference sequence). Trimming shortened V by 4 bases and J by 1 base, and 19 bases separated the two germline ends. The CDR3 contains 17 residues.

This clonotype was observed a handful of times. The chain has TRBV7-2 and TRBJ2-3, with D tentatively TRBD2 (6 bases). Trimming left V 2 bases short and J 0 bases short, with 12 bases between. The CDR3 runs to 16 residues. The germline gives CDR1 SGHTA, CDR2 FQGNSA. In nucleotides, the CDR3 is TGTGCCAGCAGCTTACAATCAGGGACTAGCACAGATACGCAGTATTTT. Its translation: CASSLQSGTSTDTQYF.

This clonotype has a handful of counts. V is TRBV27 and J is TRBJ2-3; D is unresolved. The CDR3 has 15 amino acids. The germline V gene has CDR1 MNHEY and CDR2 SMNVEV (reference sequence). Trimming shortened V by 1 base and J by 2 bases, and 10 bases separated the two germline ends. CDR3 in DNA: TGTGCCAGCAGTTTATGGTCAGGAAACACAGATACGCAGTATTTT. This translates into CASSLWSGNTDTQYF.

The V call is TRBV24-1, the J call TRBJ1-2; D call uncertain. V gave up 4 bases and J gave up 8 bases, with 25 bases separating them. Germline V CDR1 and CDR2: KGHDR, SFDVKD. CDR3 length equals 17 residues. The CDR3 is CATSDQDRTTGLRGYTF. In DNA form, the CDR3 reads TGTGCCACCAGTGACCAGGACCGAACTACCGGCCTAAGGGGCTACACCTTC.

The gene calls are TRBV29-1 and TRBJ2-7; 9 bases line up with TRBD1. Unmatched junction bases numbered 6, after V lost 6 bases and J lost 3 bases. The germline gives CDR1 SQVTM, CDR2 ANQGSEA. The CDR3 spans 13 residues. The CDR3 sequence: CSVKWDRDYEQYF. The CDR3 DNA reads as TGCAGCGTCAAGTGGGACAGGGACTACGAGCAGTACTTC.